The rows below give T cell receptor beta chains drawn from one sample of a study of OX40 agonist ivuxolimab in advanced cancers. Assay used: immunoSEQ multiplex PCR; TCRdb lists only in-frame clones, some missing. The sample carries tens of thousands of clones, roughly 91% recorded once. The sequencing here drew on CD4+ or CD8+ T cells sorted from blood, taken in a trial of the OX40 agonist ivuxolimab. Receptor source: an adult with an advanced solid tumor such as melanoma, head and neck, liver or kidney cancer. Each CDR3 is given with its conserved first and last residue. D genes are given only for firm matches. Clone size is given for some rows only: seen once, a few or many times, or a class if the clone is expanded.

cdr3_aa: CATSLRDSNQPQHF; cdr3_nt: TGTGCCACCAGCCTCCGGGACAGCAATCAGCCCCAGCATTTT; clone_size: -; d_call: -; v_call: TRBV15; j_call: TRBJ1-5
cdr3_aa: CASRRGTDYQPQHF; cdr3_nt: TGTGCCAGCAGGAGGGGGACAGACTATCAGCCCCAGCATTTT; clone_size: -; d_call: TRBD1; v_call: TRBV2; j_call: TRBJ1-5
cdr3_aa: CASSPLSNGLAADTQYF; cdr3_nt: TGCGCCAGCAGCCCCCTGAGTAACGGACTAGCGGCAGATACGCAGTATTTT; clone_size: once; d_call: TRBD2; v_call: TRBV4-1; j_call: TRBJ2-3
cdr3_aa: CASTQASASTGELFF; cdr3_nt: TGCGCCAGCACCCAGGCTAGCGCGTCCACCGGGGAGCTGTTTTTT; clone_size: -; d_call: -; v_call: TRBV10-2; j_call: TRBJ2-2
cdr3_aa: CASSQGLAAHYNEQFF; cdr3_nt: TGCGCCAGCAGCCAAGGTCTAGCGGCCCACTACAATGAGCAGTTCTTC; clone_size: once; d_call: TRBD2; v_call: TRBV4-3; j_call: TRBJ2-1
cdr3_aa: CASSPGDETEETQYF; cdr3_nt: TGTGCCAGCTCACCGGGTGACGAGACTGAAGAGACCCAGTACTTC; clone_size: -; d_call: -; v_call: TRBV18; j_call: TRBJ2-5
cdr3_aa: CASSLWDSSQETQYF; cdr3_nt: TGTGCCAGCAGCTTATGGGACAGCAGTCAAGAGACCCAGTACTTC; clone_size: -; d_call: TRBD1; v_call: TRBV7-9; j_call: TRBJ2-5
cdr3_aa: CATAPGFNIMGTGDSYEQYF; cdr3_nt: TGTGCCACCGCGCCCGGGTTTAATATTATGGGGACAGGGGACTCCTACGAGCAGTACTTC; clone_size: -; d_call: TRBD1; v_call: TRBV15; j_call: TRBJ2-7
cdr3_aa: CASSFNLGDVTGELFF; cdr3_nt: TGTGCCAGCAGTTTTAATCTAGGGGACGTCACCGGGGAGCTGTTTTTT; clone_size: -; d_call: -; v_call: TRBV28; j_call: TRBJ2-2
cdr3_aa: CASRGRSTYNEQFF; cdr3_nt: TGTGCCAGCAGGGGGAGGAGTACCTACAATGAGCAGTTCTTC; clone_size: -; d_call: -; v_call: TRBV6-5; j_call: TRBJ2-1
cdr3_aa: CASSLLDTFYEQYF; cdr3_nt: TGTGCCAGCAGCTTATTGGACACTTTCTACGAGCAGTACTTC; clone_size: -; d_call: -; v_call: TRBV5-5; j_call: TRBJ2-7
cdr3_aa: CSAEGGDGSYEQYF; cdr3_nt: TGCAGCGCTGAAGGCGGGGATGGCTCCTACGAGCAGTACTTC; clone_size: -; d_call: -; v_call: TRBV29-1; j_call: TRBJ2-7
cdr3_aa: CASSTGLAGPVAGGSDTQYF; cdr3_nt: TGTGCCAGTAGTACCGGACTAGCGGGCCCGGTAGCGGGAGGGTCAGATACGCAGTATTTT; clone_size: once; d_call: TRBD2; v_call: TRBV19; j_call: TRBJ2-3
cdr3_aa: CASSETGTGAYEQYF; cdr3_nt: TGTGCCAGCAGTGAGACCGGGACAGGGGCCTACGAGCAGTACTTC; clone_size: -; d_call: TRBD1; v_call: TRBV25-1; j_call: TRBJ2-7
cdr3_aa: CASSPDRGYEQYF; cdr3_nt: TGCGCCAGCAGCCCGGATAGGGGTTACGAGCAGTACTTC; clone_size: -; d_call: -; v_call: TRBV5-1; j_call: TRBJ2-7
cdr3_aa: CASSERGGGNEQFF; cdr3_nt: TGTGCCAGCAGCGAAAGGGGGGGCGGGAATGAGCAGTTCTTC; clone_size: -; d_call: -; v_call: TRBV7-8; j_call: TRBJ2-1
cdr3_aa: CASSRPFWEPTNTGELFF; cdr3_nt: TGTGCCAGCAGTCGACCCTTTTGGGAGCCCACGAACACCGGGGAGCTGTTTTTT; clone_size: -; d_call: -; v_call: TRBV28; j_call: TRBJ2-2
cdr3_aa: CASSLFVTEAFF; cdr3_nt: TGTGCCAGCAGCTTATTCGTCACTGAAGCTTTCTTT; clone_size: -; d_call: -; v_call: TRBV7-9; j_call: TRBJ1-1
cdr3_aa: CASSLAWTGSYNEQFF; cdr3_nt: TGTGCCAGCAGCTTAGCTTGGACAGGGAGCTACAATGAGCAGTTCTTC; clone_size: -; d_call: TRBD1; v_call: TRBV7-2; j_call: TRBJ2-1
cdr3_aa: CASSIGGGGSYF; cdr3_nt: TGTGCCAGTAGTATAGGTGGGGGAGGCTCGTATTTT; clone_size: -; d_call: -; v_call: TRBV19; j_call: TRBJ2-3
cdr3_aa: CASRVEKTLGTSKTYEQYF; cdr3_nt: TGTGCCAGCCGCGTTGAGAAAACCCTGGGGACCTCTAAAACCTACGAGCAGTACTTC; clone_size: -; d_call: -; v_call: TRBV21-1; j_call: TRBJ2-7
cdr3_aa: CASSFSGGLDGYTF; cdr3_nt: TGTGCCAGCAGCTTTTCAGGGGGCCTAGATGGCTACACCTTC; clone_size: -; d_call: TRBD1; v_call: TRBV5-8; j_call: TRBJ1-2
cdr3_aa: CASSFGREPPTDTQYF; cdr3_nt: TGTGCCAGCAGTTTCGGTCGGGAGCCCCCCACAGATACGCAGTATTTT; clone_size: -; d_call: -; v_call: TRBV27; j_call: TRBJ2-3
cdr3_aa: CSASAGEFSGTQYF; cdr3_nt: TGCAGCGCATCGGCGGGAGAATTTTCGGGTACGCAGTATTTT; clone_size: -; d_call: TRBD2; v_call: TRBV29-1; j_call: TRBJ2-3
cdr3_aa: CASSLYPIAGARNEQFF; cdr3_nt: TGTGCCAGCAGTTTATACCCCATAGCGGGAGCGCGGAATGAGCAGTTCTTC; clone_size: -; d_call: TRBD2; v_call: TRBV27; j_call: TRBJ2-1
cdr3_aa: CAWSVGTGRNQPQHF; cdr3_nt: TGTGCCTGGAGTGTCGGGACAGGGCGCAATCAGCCCCAGCATTTT; clone_size: -; d_call: TRBD1; v_call: TRBV30; j_call: TRBJ1-5
cdr3_aa: CASSLYPHGANYGYTF; cdr3_nt: TGTGCCAGCAGTTTATACCCCCATGGAGCTAACTATGGCTACACCTTC; clone_size: -; d_call: -; v_call: TRBV27; j_call: TRBJ1-2
cdr3_aa: CASRPAGDPYEQYF; cdr3_nt: TGTGCCAGCAGACCAGCGGGAGACCCCTACGAGCAGTACTTC; clone_size: -; d_call: TRBD2; v_call: TRBV6-5; j_call: TRBJ2-7
cdr3_aa: CASSQWEINQPQHF; cdr3_nt: TGTGCCAGCAGCCAGTGGGAAATCAATCAGCCCCAGCATTTT; clone_size: -; d_call: -; v_call: TRBV7-2; j_call: TRBJ1-5
cdr3_aa: CASSIPGAYEQYF; cdr3_nt: TGTGCCAGTAGTATACCGGGCGCCTACGAGCAGTACTTC; clone_size: -; d_call: -; v_call: TRBV19; j_call: TRBJ2-7
cdr3_aa: CASSPGTSVIHYEQYF; cdr3_nt: TGTGCCAGCAGCCCCGGGACTAGCGTAATCCACTACGAGCAGTACTTC; clone_size: -; d_call: TRBD2; v_call: TRBV9; j_call: TRBJ2-7
cdr3_aa: CASSDSGLAEQFF; cdr3_nt: TGTGCCAGCAGTGATTCGGGACTAGCGGAGCAGTTCTTC; clone_size: -; d_call: TRBD2; v_call: TRBV6-4; j_call: TRBJ2-1
cdr3_aa: CASSPGTGGYEQYF; cdr3_nt: TGTGCCAGCAGCCCCGGGACAGGGGGCTACGAGCAGTACTTC; clone_size: once; d_call: TRBD1; v_call: TRBV11-2; j_call: TRBJ2-7
cdr3_aa: CASSQGSLSYEQYF; cdr3_nt: TGTGCCAGTAGCCAGGGTTCCCTCTCCTACGAGCAGTACTTC; clone_size: -; d_call: -; v_call: TRBV19; j_call: TRBJ2-7
cdr3_aa: CASSLPGTGSYGYTF; cdr3_nt: TGTGCCAGCAGCTTGCCCGGGACAGGCAGCTATGGCTACACCTTC; clone_size: -; d_call: TRBD1; v_call: TRBV7-8; j_call: TRBJ1-2
cdr3_aa: CASSVALAPTWQFF; cdr3_nt: TGTGCCAGCAGCGTAGCCCTAGCCCCCACCTGGCAGTTCTTC; clone_size: -; d_call: -; v_call: TRBV9; j_call: TRBJ2-1
cdr3_aa: CAWSGSLLKFF; cdr3_nt: TGTGCCTGGAGTGGGTCCCTCTTGAAGTTCTTC; clone_size: once; d_call: -; v_call: TRBV30; j_call: TRBJ2-1
cdr3_aa: CASSQADRAGFGNTIYF; cdr3_nt: TGCGCCAGCAGCCAAGCAGATCGGGCAGGGTTCGGAAACACCATATATTTT; clone_size: -; d_call: -; v_call: TRBV4-1; j_call: TRBJ1-3
cdr3_aa: CASSFRGQEANVLTF; cdr3_nt: TGTGCCAGCAGTTTTAGGGGCCAGGAGGCCAACGTCCTGACTTTC; clone_size: few; d_call: -; v_call: TRBV28; j_call: TRBJ2-6
cdr3_aa: CASSFGGALNTGELFF; cdr3_nt: TGTGCCAGCAGTTTCGGGGGGGCCTTGAACACCGGGGAGCTGTTTTTT; clone_size: -; d_call: TRBD2; v_call: TRBV27; j_call: TRBJ2-2
cdr3_aa: CANKRAPGNTDTQYF; cdr3_nt: TGCGCCAATAAAAGGGCCCCGGGAAATACAGATACGCAGTATTTT; clone_size: -; d_call: -; v_call: TRBV10-1; j_call: TRBJ2-3
cdr3_aa: CASSSRGLAGGGAYEQYF; cdr3_nt: TGTGCCAGCAGCTCCCGTGGACTAGCGGGAGGAGGAGCCTACGAGCAGTACTTC; clone_size: -; d_call: TRBD2; v_call: TRBV7-9; j_call: TRBJ2-7
cdr3_aa: CAIWATGGTEAFF; cdr3_nt: TGTGCCATCTGGGCTACGGGGGGCACTGAAGCTTTCTTT; clone_size: -; d_call: -; v_call: TRBV19; j_call: TRBJ1-1
cdr3_aa: CASSYGKVDTQYF; cdr3_nt: TGTGCCAGCAGTTACGGGAAGGTAGATACGCAGTATTTT; clone_size: -; d_call: -; v_call: TRBV6-5; j_call: TRBJ2-3
cdr3_aa: CASSLGSGNQETQYF; cdr3_nt: TGTGCCAGCAGCTTAGGGTCGGGGAACCAGGAGACCCAGTACTTC; clone_size: -; d_call: -; v_call: TRBV7-6; j_call: TRBJ2-5